The source of this T cell receptor beta chain is a study of graft-versus-host responses after intestinal transplantation (dated by TCRdb to the early 2020s). General notes on the study: The transplants that recipients got were multivisceral, liver-intestinal, or isolated intestinal. A peak of at least 4% donor T cells among recipient peripheral blood mononuclear cells was the definition used for donor T cell macrochimerism. Samples from three later patients were sequenced in-house on an Illumina MiSeq with MiXCR processing rather than by the commercial service. Every recipient was given anti-thymocyte globulin induction, followed by approximately 3 years of maintenance tacrolimus and steroids. After intestinal transplantation, graft-versus-host and host-versus-graft alloreactive T cell clones in the graft, circulation and bone marrow were tracked using bulk TCR-beta CDR3 sequencing. Of the 20 to 30 intestinal transplant recipients enrolled in the cohort, one of whom was a retransplant, a few patients without pretransplant specimens were excluded. Alloreactive clones were identified by sequencing pre-transplant mixed lymphocyte reaction products and comparing them with unstimulated pre-transplant donor and recipient T cells.

Comment on this clone: Its antigen target is currently unknown. The record has no base qualities; no much larger clone is one base away.

The library relied on the immunoSEQ multiplex PCR assay. For most patients, genomic DNA was isolated with the Qiagen DNeasy Blood and Tissue Kit and sent frozen to Adaptive Biotechnologies for TCR sequencing. For most patients, high-throughput TCR-beta CDR3 sequencing of genomic DNA was performed by Adaptive Biotechnologies. The study's processing was this. Adaptive's ImmunoSEQ software supplied the TCR sequencing data for 15 to 20 patients, while MiXCR and VDJtools were used to process three other patients. To correct CD4 versus CD8 sorting errors, any sequence found in both subsets at a frequency ratio below 5:1 was removed. CDR3 nucleotide sequences shared between donor and recipient were removed because their origin could not be assigned. At least 2-fold expansion over unstimulated cells and a minimum CFSE-low frequency of 0.002% (template counts) or 0.001% (read counts) were required for clones to be classified as alloreactive. A clone was considered mappable if detected in the sequenced pre-transplant spleen, lymph node, or MLR CFSE-low populations of the donor or recipient. The cumulative frequency of alloreactive clones was calculated as a percentage of all sequences, weighted by copy number. TCRdb obtained this table from immuneACCESS and retained in-frame rearrangements with V and J assigned. These tables miss some clones; where compared with another copy, unresolved V genes account for less than half of the shortfall, and the remainder is unexplained. For V, J and clone size, that table is used; D and trimming come from the DNA. Present in this sample are tens of thousands of clones, about 93% of which were seen just once. The ten largest clones take up more than 2% of the sample.

Overall results and qualifications from the work: Early after transplant, peak levels of circulating GvH clones were found to be associated with declines in HvG clones. In patients with donor T cell macrochimerism, the allografts had high GvH to HvG T cell clonal ratios. GvH clones were detected in recipient bone marrow, and some appeared earlier in ileal mucosa or blood, consistent with an intestinal mucosal origin. The relatively low number and heterogeneity of intestinal transplant patients limited the conclusions.

The CDR3 contains 16 residues, cysteine and phenylalanine counted. The CDR3 DNA has 48 bases and is translated from base 1. Trimming costs V 1 base and J 1 base, and their ends lie 12 bases apart. In the germline V gene, CDR1 corresponds to SGHTA and CDR2 to FQGNSA. This sample's time point label indicates: cells obtained before transplantation from donor or recipient. CD3+CD4+ and CD3+CD8+ populations were FACS-sorted from unstimulated pre-transplant donor and recipient cells taken from spleen or lymph nodes. The rearrangement joined TRBV7-2 to TRBJ2-3; a tentative D call is TRBD1 (6 bases match). This specimen was unstimulated CD4+ T cells sorted from spleen or lymph node cells, taken before transplant. This receptor was taken from a human donor who was the organ donor for an intestinal transplant. In nucleotide form, the sequence is TGTGCCAGCAGCTTAGTAGAGGGGGACCGCACAGATACGCAGTATTTT. Its protein product is CASSLVEGDRTDTQYF.